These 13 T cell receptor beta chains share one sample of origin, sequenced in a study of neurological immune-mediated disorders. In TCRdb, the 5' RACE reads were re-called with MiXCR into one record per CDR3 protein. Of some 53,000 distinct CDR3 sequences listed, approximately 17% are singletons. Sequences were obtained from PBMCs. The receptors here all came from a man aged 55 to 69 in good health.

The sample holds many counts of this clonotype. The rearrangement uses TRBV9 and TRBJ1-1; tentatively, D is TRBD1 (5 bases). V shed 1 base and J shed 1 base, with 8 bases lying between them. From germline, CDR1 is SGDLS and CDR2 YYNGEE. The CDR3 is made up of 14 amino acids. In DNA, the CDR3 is TGTGCCAGCAGCGTATTTGGGGGGAACACTGAAGCTTTCTTT. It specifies CASSVFGGNTEAFF.

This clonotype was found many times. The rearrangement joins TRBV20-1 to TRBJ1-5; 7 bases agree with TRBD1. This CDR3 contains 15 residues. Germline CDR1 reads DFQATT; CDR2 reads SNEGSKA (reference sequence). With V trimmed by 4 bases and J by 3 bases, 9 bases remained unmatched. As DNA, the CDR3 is TGCAGTGCTACTCGACAGGGCTTTATCAATCAGCCCCAGCATTTT. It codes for CSATRQGFINQPQHF.

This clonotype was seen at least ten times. CDR3: CASSLVAGTSGSYEQYF. The CDR3 DNA sequence: TGTGCCAGCAGCTTAGTTGCGGGGACTAGCGGCTCCTACGAGCAGTACTTC. The chain links TRBV7-2 to TRBJ2-7, with 11 bases matching TRBD2. CDR3 length: 17 residues. Unmatched junction bases numbered 5, after V lost 1 base and J lost 0 bases. Germline loops: CDR1 SGHTA, CDR2 FQGNSA.

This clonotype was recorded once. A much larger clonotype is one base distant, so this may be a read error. The CDR3 DNA reads as TGCAGTGTTAGAGATCGACTAGCGGGAGGGGGCGAGCAGTTCTTC. Amino acids: CSVRDRLAGGGEQFF. The chain combines TRBV20-1 with TRBJ2-1, with TRBD2 matching 14 bases. Germline CDR1 reads DFQATT; CDR2 reads SNEGSKA (reference sequence). The CDR3 totals 15 residues.

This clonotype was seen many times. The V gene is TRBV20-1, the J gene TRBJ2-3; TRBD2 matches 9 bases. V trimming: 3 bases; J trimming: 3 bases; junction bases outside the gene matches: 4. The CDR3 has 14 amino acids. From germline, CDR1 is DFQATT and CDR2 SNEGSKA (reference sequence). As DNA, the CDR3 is TGCAGTGCTAGGCCGACTAGCGGAACAGATACGCAGTATTTT. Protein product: CSARPTSGTDTQYF.

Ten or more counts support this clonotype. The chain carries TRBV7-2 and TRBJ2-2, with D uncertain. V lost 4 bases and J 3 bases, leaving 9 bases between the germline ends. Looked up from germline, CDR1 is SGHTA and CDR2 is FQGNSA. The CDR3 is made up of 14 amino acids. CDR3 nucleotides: TGTGCCAGCAGCTCTACGGCAGACACCGGGGAGCTGTTTTTT. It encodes CASSSTADTGELFF.

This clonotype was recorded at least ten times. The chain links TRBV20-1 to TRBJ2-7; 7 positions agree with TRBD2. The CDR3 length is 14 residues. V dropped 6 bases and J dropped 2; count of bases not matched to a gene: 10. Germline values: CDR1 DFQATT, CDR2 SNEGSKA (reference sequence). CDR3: CSAHPASGTYEQYF. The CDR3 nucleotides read TGCAGTGCCCACCCCGCTAGCGGCACCTACGAGCAGTACTTC.

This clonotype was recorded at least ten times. Here the CDR3 reads CATSDSGSDQPQHF. The CDR3 region has the DNA TGTGCCACCAGTGATTCAGGCAGCGATCAGCCCCAGCATTTT. The gene calls are TRBV24-1 and TRBJ1-5; D not certain. V shed 2 bases and J shed 5 bases, with 9 bases lying between them. The CDR3 covers 14 residues. Germline V lookup: CDR1 KGHDR, CDR2 SFDVKD.

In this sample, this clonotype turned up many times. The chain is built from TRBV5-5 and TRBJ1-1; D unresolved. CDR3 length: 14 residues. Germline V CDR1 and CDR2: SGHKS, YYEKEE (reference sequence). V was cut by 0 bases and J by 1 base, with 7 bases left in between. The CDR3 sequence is CASSLAVGNTEAFF. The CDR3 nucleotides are TGTGCCAGCAGCTTGGCGGTCGGGAACACTGAAGCTTTCTTT.

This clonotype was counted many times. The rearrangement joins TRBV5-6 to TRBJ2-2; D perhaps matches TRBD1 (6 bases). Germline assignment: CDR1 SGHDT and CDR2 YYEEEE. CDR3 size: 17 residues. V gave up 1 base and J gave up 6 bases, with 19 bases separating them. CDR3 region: CASSLPVQGALAGELFF. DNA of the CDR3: TGTGCCAGCAGCTTGCCCGTACAGGGCGCGCTCGCCGGGGAGCTGTTTTTT. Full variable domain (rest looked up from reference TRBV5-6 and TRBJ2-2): DAGVTQSPTHLIKTRGQQVTLRCSPKSGHDTVSWYQQALGQGPQFIFQYYEEEERQRGNFPDRFSGHQFPNYSSELNVNALLLGDSALYLCASSLPVQGALAGELFFGEGSRLTVL.

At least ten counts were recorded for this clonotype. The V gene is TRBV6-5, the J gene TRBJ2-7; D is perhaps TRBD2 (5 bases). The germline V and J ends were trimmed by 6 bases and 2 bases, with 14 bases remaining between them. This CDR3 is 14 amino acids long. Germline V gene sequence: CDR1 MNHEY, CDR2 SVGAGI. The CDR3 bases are TGTGCCAGCAGGACTACAGCTTACCCCTACGAGCAGTACTTC. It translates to CASRTTAYPYEQYF.

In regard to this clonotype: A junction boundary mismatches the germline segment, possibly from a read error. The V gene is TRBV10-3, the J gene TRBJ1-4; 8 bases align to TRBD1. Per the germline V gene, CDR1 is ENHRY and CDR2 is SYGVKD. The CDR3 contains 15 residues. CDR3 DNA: TGTGCCATCAGTGGATCGACAGGGGTCGGGGAAAACCTGTTTTTT. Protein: CAISGSTGVGENLFF.

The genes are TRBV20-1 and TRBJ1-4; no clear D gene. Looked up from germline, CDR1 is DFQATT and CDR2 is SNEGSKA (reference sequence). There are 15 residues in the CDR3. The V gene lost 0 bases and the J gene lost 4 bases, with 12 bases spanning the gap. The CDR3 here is CSARDRGGVNEKLFF. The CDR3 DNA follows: TGCAGTGCTAGAGATAGAGGCGGGGTTAATGAAAAACTGTTTTTT.